The next 9 T cell receptor beta chains were all read from a single sample in a study of blood T cell repertoires in COVID-19. Using immunoSEQ multiplex PCR, the repertoire was profiled, and TCRdb retains in-frame clones only, with some absent. The table records about 200,000 clones, about 90% of them present only once. Input material: PBMCs or T cells enriched from blood (not recorded which). The receptors shown here come from a woman in her twenties or thirties who had recovered from COVID-19.

The chain has TRBV6-5 and TRBJ2-2; no definite D call. Germline V gene sequence: CDR1 MNHEY, CDR2 SVGAGI. The V and J ends lost 2 bases and 7 bases respectively, with 5 bases between them. This CDR3 comprises 12 residues. CDR3 amino acids: CASSYRGGELFF. Written as DNA, the CDR3 is TGTGCCAGCAGTTACAGAGGCGGGGAGCTGTTTTTT.

In its sample, this clone was seen once. The chain is built from TRBV2 and TRBJ1-2; 11 nucleotides line up with TRBD1. The CDR3 is 16 amino acids. The germline V gene encodes CDR1 SNHLY and CDR2 FYNNEI. Losses at the gene ends were 0 bases for V and 8 bases for J; bases not matched to a gene: 8. The CDR3 spells CASSEALRDRGGGYTF. The CDR3, as DNA: TGTGCCAGCAGTGAAGCGCTTCGGGACAGGGGGGGAGGCTACACCTTC.

The chain uses TRBV6-5 and TRBJ1-4; no reliable D call. The CDR3 covers 14 residues. The germline CDR1 and CDR2 sequences are MNHEY and SVGAGI. Trimming left V 2 bases short and J 5 bases short, with 9 bases between. CDR3 bases: TGTGCCAGCAGTTACGGCGGTAGGAATGAAAAACTGTTTTTT. It codes for CASSYGGRNEKLFF.

The genes are TRBV2 and TRBJ1-1; TRBD1 matches 8 bases. The CDR3 sequence is 14 residues long. Germline V lookup: CDR1 SNHLY, CDR2 FYNNEI. Trimming took 6 bases from V and 4 from J; bases not matched to a gene: 7. The CDR3 nucleotides are TGTGCCAGCAGCGTGACAGGGGTGGGCACTGAAGCTTTCTTT. Translation gives CASSVTGVGTEAFF.

This chain connects TRBV4-2 to TRBJ1-1; D possibly corresponds to TRBD1 (6 bases). Trimming took 1 base from V and 11 from J, leaving 14 bases between them. The CDR3 is 13 amino acids. Germline CDR1 is LGHNA and CDR2 is YNFKEQ. The CDR3, as DNA: TGTGCCAGCAGCCAAGGGCAGGGGTCGGTCGCTTTCTTT. It specifies CASSQGQGSVAFF.

The chain couples TRBV11-2 to TRBJ1-6, with 7 bases that match TRBD1. V trimming: 4 bases; J trimming: 6 bases; junction bases outside the gene matches: 6. Germline V gene sequence: CDR1 SGHAT, CDR2 FQNNGV. This CDR3 contains 15 residues. CDR3 region: CASSSWDSLNSPLHF. CDR3 DNA: TGTGCCAGCAGCTCGTGGGACAGCCTTAATTCACCCCTCCACTTT.

The chain carries TRBV6-5 and TRBJ1-1, with TRBD1 identical over 7 bases. V lost 8 bases and J lost 4; bases outside the gene matches: 7. Germline loops: CDR1 MNHEY, CDR2 SVGAGI. This CDR3 comprises 13 residues. CDR3 nucleotides: TGTGCCAGCGAACGACAGGGCAGCACTGAAGCTTTCTTT. This codes for CASERQGSTEAFF.

The chain employs TRBV12-3 or TRBV12-4 and TRBJ1-1; D gene uncertain. There are 13 residues in the CDR3. The V gene lost 3 bases and the J gene lost 6 bases, with 11 bases spanning the gap. CDR3 in DNA: TGTGCCAGCAGTTTTTGGAGGGTCGCTGAAGCTTTCTTT. This gives the protein CASSFWRVAEAFF.

The chain links TRBV19 to TRBJ1-3; TRBD1 is a possible D gene (6 bases). The CDR3 loop spans 17 amino acids. V was shortened by 7 bases and J by 1 base, with 20 bases between the two germline ends. Germline CDR1 reads LNHDA; CDR2 reads SQIVND (reference sequence). The CDR3 DNA reads as TGTGCCAGTAATTCCCCGGGGACACCGAATTCTGGAAACACCATATATTTT. Protein: CASNSPGTPNSGNTIYF.